These 31 T cell receptor beta chains were all obtained from the same sample, sequenced in a study of cytomegalovirus exposure and HLA in healthy donors (TCRdb year 2017). Library method: the immunoSEQ multiplex PCR assay. TCRdb provides this immuneACCESS table in a form limited to in-frame rearrangements. Some clones are lacking; in checked studies, under half of them reflect an unresolved V gene, and why the rest are absent is not known. This sample holds around 200,000 clones; roughly 77% were observed only once. Around 1.2% of the sample rests with the top ten. The source material was PBMCs. The receptor source for this set is a woman aged 25 to 39 in good health and CMV-seronegative.

This chain joins TRBV7-2 and TRBJ1-1; 9 nucleotides align to TRBD1. Germline trimming cut 5 bases from V and 1 base from J; bases unmatched to any gene: 11. In germline, CDR1 is SGHTA, CDR2 FQGNSA. The CDR3 extends over 17 amino acids. CDR3 DNA: TGTGCCAGCAGCCTAGAGGGACAGGGTGTTTCGAACACTGAAGCTTTCTTT. Translated: CASSLEGQGVSNTEAFF.

This clone was recorded only once. The rearrangement links TRBV27 to TRBJ2-7, with TRBD2 as a possible D gene (7 bases). The ends were cut back, 5 bases at V and 4 bases at J, with 12 bases in the middle. Germline V CDR1 and CDR2: MNHEY, SMNVEV (reference sequence). The CDR3 contains 13 residues. CDR3 sequence reads: CASSHREGYEQYF. Here the CDR3 DNA reads TGTGCCAGCAGTCACAGGGAGGGGTACGAGCAGTACTTC.

Turning to this clone: At the DNA level, this CDR3 is encoded by other sequences in the same sample as well. The rearrangement links TRBV5-1 to TRBJ2-3; 13 bases line up with TRBD2. Germline V lookup: CDR1 SGHRS, CDR2 YFSETQ. The length of the CDR3 is 16 residues. V lost 5 bases, J lost 2 bases, and 5 bases stayed unmatched. In nucleotides, the CDR3 is TGCGCCAGCAGGCGGACTAGCGGGGGTCCCACAGATACGCAGTATTTT. This encodes CASRRTSGGPTDTQYF.

Here the CDR3 DNA reads TGCGCCAGCAGCTCCATCGGGACACTTAACTATGGCTACACCTTC. Protein product: CASSSIGTLNYGYTF. The chain has TRBV5-1 and TRBJ1-2, with a tentative D call TRBD1 (6 bases). The germline gives CDR1 SGHRS, CDR2 YFSETQ. The CDR3 is made up of 15 amino acids. The V end was cut by 3 bases, the J end by 1 base, with 13 bases between. Full variable domain (missing parts from reference TRBV5-1 and TRBJ1-2): KAGVTQTPRYLIKTRGQQVTLSCSPISGHRSVSWYQQTPGQGLQFLFEYFSETQRNKGNFPGRFSGRQFSNSRSEMNVSTLELGDSALYLCASSSIGTLNYGYTFGSGTRLTVV.

The chain carries TRBV5-1 and TRBJ2-7; TRBD1 matches at 7 bases. The CDR3 is 14 residues long. CDR1 and CDR2 (germline): SGHRS, YFSETQ. Trimming cost V 0 bases and J 5 bases; bases outside gene matches: 5. DNA for the CDR3: TGCGCCAGCAGCTTGGACAGGGGATATCACGAGCAGTACTTC. Translation: CASSLDRGYHEQYF.

The sample holds one count of this clone. The rearrangement joins TRBV5-1 to TRBJ2-7; a possible D gene is TRBD1 (6 bases). Germline values: CDR1 SGHRS, CDR2 YFSETQ. CDR3 length: 14 residues. V shed 4 bases and J shed 1 base, with 12 bases lying between them. This CDR3 reads CASSQMGQSYEQYF. CDR3 DNA sequence: TGCGCCAGCAGCCAAATGGGACAATCCTACGAGCAGTACTTC.

CDR3: CASSLGGAADYGYTF. CDR3 coding DNA: TGCGCCAGCAGCTTAGGAGGGGCAGCAGACTATGGCTACACCTTC. The chain is built from TRBV5-1 and TRBJ1-2; D is possibly TRBD1 (5 bases). The CDR3 length is 15 residues. CDR1 is SGHRS and CDR2 is YFSETQ in the germline V gene. Trimming took off 2 bases at V and 3 bases at J, with 14 bases between the two ends. The full variable domain, its missing parts supplied by reference TRBV5-1 and TRBJ1-2, is KAGVTQTPRYLIKTRGQQVTLSCSPISGHRSVSWYQQTPGQGLQFLFEYFSETQRNKGNFPGRFSGRQFSNSRSEMNVSTLELGDSALYLCASSLGGAADYGYTFGSGTRLTVV.

This sequence joins TRBV2 and TRBJ2-2; perhaps TRBD2 as D (5 bases). This CDR3 comprises 16 residues. Germline V gene data show CDR1 as SNHLY and CDR2 as FYNNEI. V dropped 6 bases and J dropped 0 bases, with 14 bases sitting between them. CDR3 sequence: CASRSPLLANTGELFF. CDR3 sequence (DNA): TGTGCCAGCAGATCCCCTTTACTAGCGAACACCGGGGAGCTGTTTTTT.

J is TRBJ1-4 and V is TRBV18; D is possibly TRBD1 (5 bases). Per the germline V gene, CDR1 is KGHSH and CDR2 is LQKENI. Trimming left V 5 bases short and J 11 bases short, with 9 bases between. This CDR3 has 11 amino acids. The CDR3 sequence: CASSTGLKLFF. The CDR3 bases are TGTGCCAGCTCAACGGGACTGAAACTGTTTTTT.

The rearrangement joins TRBV5-5 to TRBJ2-3, with 13 nucleotides matching TRBD2. The germline V gene has CDR1 SGHKS and CDR2 YYEKEE (reference sequence). The CDR3 is made up of 15 amino acids. J lost 7 bases, V lost 3 bases, and 5 bases had no gene match. CDR3 loop: CASSSLGTSGNTQYF. CDR3 DNA sequence: TGTGCCAGCAGCTCCCTAGGGACTAGCGGGAATACGCAGTATTTT.

A single count supports this clone. J is TRBJ1-5 and V is TRBV9, with 7 bases identical to TRBD1. Germline V gene lookup returns CDR1 SGDLS and CDR2 YYNGEE. The V gene end was trimmed by 0 bases and the J gene end by 4 bases; junction bases not matched to a gene: 4. This CDR3 region has 15 residues. This CDR3 is CASSVEGGGNQPQHF. For the CDR3, the DNA is TGTGCCAGCAGCGTAGAAGGGGGCGGGAATCAGCCCCAGCATTTT.

The chain carries TRBV10-1 and TRBJ2-1, with D unresolved. The germline V gene has CDR1 WNHNN and CDR2 SYGVQD (reference sequence). The V gene lost 4 bases and the J gene lost 6 bases, with 16 bases spanning the gap. The length of the CDR3 is 15 residues. The CDR3 loop reads CASSGPGLGGNEQFF. The CDR3 DNA reads as TGCGCCAGCAGTGGACCGGGTCTTGGTGGCAATGAGCAGTTCTTC.

This chain connects TRBV7-2 to TRBJ2-7; a weak D match, TRBD1 (6 bases). The germline V gene encodes CDR1 SGHTA and CDR2 FQGNSA. The CDR3 consists of 15 residues. Trimming stripped 4 bases from V and 3 bases from J, with 16 bases between. CDR3 DNA sequence: TGTGCCAGCAGCTACCCACAGGGAGTGAGCTACGAGCAGTACTTC. Protein product: CASSYPQGVSYEQYF.

V usage is TRBV14 and J usage is TRBJ2-5; TRBD1 matches at 8 bases. After removal of 8 bases from V and 4 bases from J, the junction contained 3 bases not matched to a gene. The CDR3 has 12 amino acids. Germline V CDR1 and CDR2: SGHDN, FVKESK. The CDR3 DNA follows: TGTGCCAGCGGACAGGGACCAGAGACCCAGTACTTC. Protein sequence: CASGQGPETQYF.

This clone was found once. The chain combines TRBV28 with TRBJ1-2; TRBD1 aligns across 9 bases. Germline-derived CDR1 and CDR2 are MDHEN and SYDVKM. CDR3 size: 15 residues. Germline trimming cut 5 bases from V and 2 bases from J; bases unmatched to any gene: 6. CDR3 sequence: CASSLTGTGNYGYTF. In nucleotides, the CDR3 is TGTGCCAGCAGTCTGACCGGGACAGGGAACTATGGCTACACCTTC.

This clone was picked up one time. J is TRBJ2-7 and V is TRBV5-6, with 7 nucleotides matching TRBD1. The CDR3 length is 16 residues. Germline CDR1 is SGHDT and CDR2 is YYEEEE. With 7 bases clipped from V and 4 bases from J, the junction kept 17 bases outside the gene matches. The CDR3 region is CASQHGVGTDRYEQYF. Here the CDR3 DNA reads TGTGCCAGCCAACACGGAGTAGGGACAGACAGATACGAGCAGTACTTC. Filled out from reference TRBV5-6 and TRBJ2-7, the complete variable domain reads DAGVTQSPTHLIKTRGQQVTLRCSPKSGHDTVSWYQQALGQGPQFIFQYYEEEERQRGNFPDRFSGHQFPNYSSELNVNALLLGDSALYLCASQHGVGTDRYEQYFGPGTRLTVT.

The chain links TRBV5-1 to TRBJ2-2; TRBD2 might be the D (5 bases). V was trimmed by 6 bases and J by 5 bases, leaving 14 bases between them. The CDR3 runs to 14 residues. Germline loops: CDR1 SGHRS, CDR2 YFSETQ. In DNA form, the CDR3 reads TGCGCCAGCACCTCCGGCGGAGGAACCGGGGAGCTGTTTTTT. Translation: CASTSGGGTGELFF.

This clone has only one observation. The rearrangement uses TRBV10-3 and TRBJ2-1; 8 bases agree with TRBD2. With 0 bases clipped from V and 1 base from J, the junction kept 2 bases outside the gene matches. The CDR3 contains 16 residues. Looked up from germline, CDR1 is ENHRY and CDR2 is SYGVKD. The CDR3 is CAISESGGGSYNEQFF. The DNA of the CDR3 is TGTGCCATCAGTGAGTCCGGCGGGGGGTCCTACAATGAGCAGTTCTTC.

The chain joins TRBV30 to TRBJ1-4; the match to TRBD1 covers 8 bases. The V gene end was trimmed by 1 base and the J gene end by 8 bases; junction bases not matched to a gene: 12. The CDR3 has 16 residues. Germline V gives CDR1 GTSNPN, CDR2 SVGIG (reference sequence). CDR3 in amino acids: CAWSDDSGGGQEKLFF. In DNA, the CDR3 is TGTGCCTGGAGTGATGACTCAGGGGGCGGTCAGGAAAAACTGTTTTTT.

This rearrangement joins TRBV10-1 to TRBJ2-7; the D is unclear. Trimming removed 8 bases at V and 4 bases at J, with 12 bases between. This CDR3 has 12 amino acids. Per germline, CDR1 WNHNN and CDR2 SYGVQD (reference sequence). CDR3 DNA: TGCGCCAGCGGAGAAGGATCGTACGAGCAGTACTTC. This sequence encodes CASGEGSYEQYF.

The J gene is TRBJ2-1, the V gene TRBV15, with a tentative D call TRBD1 (5 bases). The CDR3 sequence is 17 residues long. Germline CDR1 LNHNV, CDR2 YYDKDF (reference sequence). Trimming took off 0 bases at V and 6 bases at J, with 18 bases between the two ends. The CDR3 sequence is CATSREGPADASNEQFF. The CDR3 DNA reads as TGTGCCACCAGCAGAGAGGGGCCTGCGGACGCATCCAATGAGCAGTTCTTC.

V and J are TRBV11-2 and TRBJ2-7, with 9 bases fitting TRBD2. J lost 7 bases, V lost 5 bases, and 12 bases had no gene match. Germline V lookup: CDR1 SGHAT, CDR2 FQNNGV. CDR3 length: 15 residues. As DNA, the CDR3 is TGTGCCAGCAGCGGCGTGCTAGCGGGACCGGCGGAGCAGTACTTC. It encodes CASSGVLAGPAEQYF.

The chain recombines TRBV29-1 with TRBJ1-2; D might be TRBD1 (6 bases). The CDR3 totals 12 residues. Germline loops: CDR1 SQVTM, CDR2 ANQGSEA. The V end lost 7 bases, the J end lost 7 bases, and 16 bases lay between the germline ends. CDR3 nucleotide sequence: TGCAGCGGAGGGGGGGAGAGCGGTGGCTACACCTTC. Translating it yields CSGGGESGGYTF.

The chain recombines TRBV11-1 with TRBJ2-7; the match to TRBD2 covers 7 bases. This CDR3 region has 14 residues. Germline assignment: CDR1 SGHAT and CDR2 FQDESV (reference sequence). The V gene end was trimmed by 5 bases and the J gene end by 5 bases; junction bases not matched to a gene: 9. The CDR3: CASSPRRESHEQYF. DNA for the CDR3: TGTGCCAGCAGCCCTCGGCGGGAGTCCCACGAGCAGTACTTC.

The chain joins TRBV2 to TRBJ1-4; D remains unclear. Germline CDR1 is SNHLY and CDR2 is FYNNEI. CDR3 length equals 14 residues. The germline V and J ends were trimmed by 7 bases and 4 bases, with 13 bases remaining between them. The CDR3 loop reads CASNEQQINEKLFF. For the CDR3, the DNA is TGTGCCAGCAACGAACAACAGATTAATGAAAAACTGTTTTTT.

The rearrangement links TRBV28 to TRBJ1-3; 9 nucleotides match TRBD1. The CDR3 has 16 residues. The germline V gene has CDR1 MDHEN and CDR2 SYDVKM. The junction had 11 bases not matched to a gene; V was cut back by 8 bases and J by 3 bases. The CDR3 DNA reads TGTGCCAGCTGTACGGGACAGGGTTTGTATGGAAACACCATATATTTT. Protein product: CASCTGQGLYGNTIYF.

The rearrangement joins TRBV6-1 to TRBJ2-5, with 9 bases lining up with TRBD1. The germline CDR1 and CDR2 sequences are MNHNS and SASEGT. This CDR3 region has 13 residues. V lost 9 bases, J lost 5 bases, and 7 bases stayed unmatched. The CDR3 sequence is CASNRDRDETQYF. The CDR3 coding sequence is TGTGCCAGTAACCGGGACAGGGATGAGACCCAGTACTTC.

This rearrangement joins TRBV29-1 to TRBJ2-7, with D hard to call. Trimming stripped 4 bases from V and 8 bases from J, with 12 bases between. Germline loops: CDR1 SQVTM, CDR2 ANQGSEA. There are 11 residues in the CDR3. The CDR3 loop reads CSVVDIPKQYF. DNA of the CDR3: TGCAGCGTTGTCGACATACCGAAGCAGTACTTC.

The V gene is TRBV19, the J gene TRBJ1-2; 10 bases line up with TRBD1. The germline gives CDR1 LNHDA, CDR2 SQIVND (reference sequence). The CDR3 has 17 amino acids. The J segment lost 0 bases and the V segment lost 7 bases, leaving 11 bases of the junction unmatched. In DNA, the CDR3 is TGTGCCAGTACCAATAAAGGGACAGGGGTTACTAACTATGGCTACACCTTC. Its translation: CASTNKGTGVTNYGYTF.

The chain carries TRBV30 and TRBJ1-2; no reliable D call. V lost 1 base and J lost 8, with 14 bases in between. The CDR3 loop spans 13 amino acids. The V gene's germline CDR1 is GTSNPN and CDR2 SVGIG (reference sequence). The CDR3 DNA follows: TGTGCCTGGAGTGATACGGTCTCCTCGGGCTACACCTTC. It encodes CAWSDTVSSGYTF.

V gene TRBV2 combines with J gene TRBJ1-5; 9 bases agree with TRBD1. The CDR3 runs to 14 residues. Germline V lookup: CDR1 SNHLY, CDR2 FYNNEI. Trimming removed 9 bases from V and 6 bases from J; junction bases left unmatched: 9. CDR3 in DNA: TGTGCCAGTGACAGGGGGGGGTTCTCTCAGCCCCAGCATTTT. Encoded protein: CASDRGGFSQPQHF. The full variable domain, in which reference TRBV2 and TRBJ1-5 provide the parts outside the CDR3, is EPEVTQTPSHQVTQMGQEVILRCVPISNHLYFYWYRQILGQKVEFLVSFYNNEISEKSEIFDDQFSVERPDGSNFTLKIRSTKLEDSAMYFCASDRGGFSQPQHFGDGTRLSIL.